This TCR beta chain was captured by sequencing in a study of regulatory T cells in long-lasting Graves disease. Study in general: Those Graves' patients who were newly diagnosed had been on antithyroid drugs under 3 months.

Study observations and caveats: Between persistent patients, around 2,900 public clonotypes were shared, exceeding the 800 to 1,000 shared between new patients.

Arm-PCR with iRepertoire HTBI primers amplified the CDR3 regions for these TCR beta libraries. MiXCR was run by TCRdb on the multiplex PCR reads, yielding one entry per CDR3 protein. The sample contains about 220,000 distinct CDR3 sequences, roughly 19% of which appear only once. The CDR3 has 13 amino acids. V lost 2 bases to trimming and J lost 2 bases, with 6 bases between them. Germline V gives CDR1 MNHEY, CDR2 SVGAGI. Time point here: newly diagnosed GD, antithyroid drugs for less than 3 months. Generation of the TCR library employed RNA extracted from PBMCs. This clonotype was seen ten or more times. The antigen is unknown. A further study also used this sample, focusing on T cells in Graves' hyperthyroidism and ophthalmopathy. Turning to that study: A lack of ophthalmopathy progression within 18 months defined stable Graves' hyperthyroidism. Initially, a first-round RT-PCR of the TCR CDR3 employed the HTBI primer set.

V gene TRBV6-5 combines with J gene TRBJ1-2; the D is unclear. The sample here was peripheral blood mononuclear cells (PBMCs), taken at new diagnosis, from a patient treated with antithyroid drugs. This TCR was sampled from a woman younger than 45 with Graves disease. CDR3 sequence: CASSYIGNYGYTF. The CDR3 DNA reads as TGTGCCAGCAGTTACATCGGAAACTATGGCTACACCTTC.